The 18 T cell receptor beta chains below come from one sample, sequenced in a study of long-term antiretroviral therapy in people with HIV (dated by TCRdb to the early 2020s). The immunoSEQ hsTCRB v3.0 assay was used at survey level resolution for TRB variable region sequencing. TCRdb re-hosts the immuneACCESS table, in-frame sequences only. Its copies lack some clones; in the studies checked, an unresolved V gene accounts for under half of them, and the cause for the rest is not known. The sample records 4,000 to 6,000 clones, around nine tenths of which are singletons. Roughly 6.1% of the sample rests with the top ten. The sequencing here drew on unsorted PBMCs, taken 1.3 years after starting antiretroviral therapy. The source is a woman aged 50 to 60 with HIV.

The chain links TRBV7-7 to TRBJ2-2; the D gene is possibly TRBD2 (5 bases). Germline CDR1 SSHAT, CDR2 FNYEAQ (reference sequence). The CDR3 loop spans 14 amino acids. Trimming took 3 bases from V and 1 from J, leaving 6 bases between them. CDR3 in amino acids: CASSFRGNTGELFF. Written as DNA, the CDR3 is TGTGCCAGCAGCTTTCGGGGGAACACCGGGGAGCTGTTTTTT.

The chain uses TRBV13 and TRBJ2-7; TRBD1 or TRBD2 may be the D gene (6 bases each). Germline V gene data show CDR1 as PRHDT and CDR2 as FYEKMQ (reference sequence). The CDR3 loop spans 14 amino acids. The germline V and J ends were trimmed by 3 bases and 2 bases, with 11 bases remaining between them. The CDR3 nucleotides read TGTGCCAGCAGCTTCTTCGGGGGCCCCTACGAGCAGTACTTC. It specifies CASSFFGGPYEQYF.

The J gene is TRBJ1-2, the V gene TRBV14; TRBD1 matches 9 bases. The CDR3 contains 13 residues. Germline-derived CDR1 and CDR2 are SGHDN and FVKESK. J was trimmed by 7 bases and V by 6 bases; bases with no gene match: 6. CDR3 nucleotide sequence: TGTGCCAGCAGTCGTACAGGGGGCTCTGGCTACACCTTC. The encoded protein is CASSRTGGSGYTF. Looking up the rest from reference TRBV14 and TRBJ1-2 gives the full variable domain: EAGVTQFPSHSVIEKGQTVTLRCDPISGHDNLYWYRRVMGKEIKFLLHFVKESKQDESGMPNNRFLAERTGGTYSTLKVQPAELEDSGVYFCASSRTGGSGYTFGSGTRLTVV.

The CDR3 DNA follows: TGTGCCAGCAGTGAATTCACGGACAGGGGCTTTTCCGGGGAGCTGTTTTTT. Protein sequence: CASSEFTDRGFSGELFF. V and J are TRBV25-1 and TRBJ2-2; 9 bases map to TRBD1. V trimming: 1 base; J trimming: 6 bases; junction bases outside the gene matches: 9. Germline V gene lookup returns CDR1 MGHDK and CDR2 SYGVNS. The CDR3 covers 17 residues. Together with reference TRBV25-1 and TRBJ2-2, the CDR3 gives the full variable domain: EADIYQTPRYLVIGTGKKITLECSQTMGHDKMYWYQQDPGMELHLIHYSYGVNSTEKGDLSSESTVSRIRTEHFPLTLESARPSHTSQYLCASSEFTDRGFSGELFFGEGSRLTVL.

The rearrangement links TRBV5-1 to TRBJ2-1; tentative D call: TRBD1 (6 bases). The CDR3 loop spans 15 amino acids. Per germline, CDR1 SGHRS and CDR2 YFSETQ. The V end was cut by 0 bases, the J end by 4 bases, with 11 bases between. As DNA, the CDR3 is TGCGCCAGCAGCTTGGCTCCAGGGGCATACAATGAGCAGTTCTTC. Its translation is CASSLAPGAYNEQFF. Filled out from reference TRBV5-1 and TRBJ2-1, the complete variable domain reads KAGVTQTPRYLIKTRGQQVTLSCSPISGHRSVSWYQQTPGQGLQFLFEYFSETQRNKGNFPGRFSGRQFSNSRSEMNVSTLELGDSALYLCASSLAPGAYNEQFFGPGTRLTVL.

This clone has a single count. The rearrangement uses TRBV30 and TRBJ2-5; no firm D call. Per germline, CDR1 GTSNPN and CDR2 SVGIG (reference sequence). Trimming shortened V by 6 bases and J by 5 bases, and 16 bases separated the two germline ends. The CDR3 is made up of 13 amino acids. The CDR3 coding sequence is TGTGCCTGTAACCTAGTAGAGAGTGAGACCCAGTACTTC. Amino acid sequence: CACNLVESETQYF. Drawing the rest from reference TRBV30 and TRBJ2-5, the complete variable domain is SQTIHQWPATLVQPVGSPLSLECTVEGTSNPNLYWYRQAAGRGLQLLFYSVGIGQISSEVPQNLSASRPQDRQFILSSKKLLLSDSGFYLCACNLVESETQYFGPGTRLLVL.

V usage is TRBV10-3 and J usage is TRBJ2-3; 8 positions match TRBD1. The CDR3 is 15 amino acids. Germline CDR1 is ENHRY and CDR2 is SYGVKD. Trimming removed 0 bases from V and 5 bases from J; junction bases left unmatched: 4. The CDR3 DNA reads TGTGCCATCAGTGAGTCGCAGGGGGCTAGAGATACGCAGTATTTT. Translation: CAISESQGARDTQYF.

The rearrangement uses TRBV5-6 and TRBJ2-3; D is undetermined. This CDR3 is 17 amino acids long. The V end lost 4 bases, the J end lost 2 bases, and 20 bases lay between the germline ends. In germline, CDR1 is SGHDT, CDR2 YYEEEE. The CDR3 loop is CASSPVGYREHTDTQYF. CDR3 nucleotide sequence: TGTGCCAGCAGCCCGGTTGGGTACAGAGAGCACACAGATACGCAGTATTTT.

The table lists this clone with a count of one. The rearrangement joins TRBV7-2 to TRBJ2-1; a weak D match, TRBD2 (6 bases). Trimming cost V 5 bases and J 6 bases, with 17 bases left between them. Germline CDR1 is SGHTA and CDR2 is FQGNSA. This CDR3 spans 15 amino acids. The CDR3 spells CASSPAGNPLNEQFF. The CDR3 region has the DNA TGTGCCAGCAGCCCCGCGGGGAACCCTCTCAATGAGCAGTTCTTC.

V usage is TRBV19 and J usage is TRBJ1-5; D is possibly TRBD1 (5 bases). Trimming shortened V by 3 bases and J by 4 bases, and 13 bases separated the two germline ends. The CDR3 has 15 amino acids. The germline V gene has CDR1 LNHDA and CDR2 SQIVND (reference sequence). CDR3 coding DNA: TGTGCCAGTAGTATCCGGGACGGAATAAATCAGCCCCAGCATTTT. Amino acid sequence: CASSIRDGINQPQHF.

The rearrangement links TRBV7-2 to TRBJ2-1; unclear D gene. From germline, CDR1 is SGHTA and CDR2 FQGNSA. The CDR3 is 12 amino acids. Trimming pared 1 base from V and 6 bases from J, leaving 4 bases between. Here the CDR3 DNA reads TGTGCCAGCAGCTTAGGGGCCAATGAGCAGTTCTTC. Protein sequence: CASSLGANEQFF.

This chain links TRBV10-2 with TRBJ2-7, with TRBD1 matching 8 bases. V lost 4 bases, J lost 2 bases, and 4 bases stayed unmatched. Germline assignment: CDR1 WSHSY and CDR2 SAAADI. The CDR3 loop spans 14 amino acids. The CDR3 DNA reads as TGCGCCAGCAGTGCCGGGACAGGCGCCTACGAGCAGTACTTC. Its protein is CASSAGTGAYEQYF.

J is TRBJ2-1 and V is TRBV30; no firm D call. The CDR3 extends over 15 amino acids. Between the trimmed V and J ends, which lost 2 bases and 4 bases, there was a span of 15 bases. The germline V gene has CDR1 GTSNPN and CDR2 SVGIG (reference sequence). The CDR3 nucleotides read TGTGCCTGGAGTCAAGGGTCTGCCGCTTACAATGAGCAGTTCTTC. Its translation is CAWSQGSAAYNEQFF.

The V call is TRBV6-4, the J call TRBJ2-5; 8 bases are shared with TRBD2. Germline V gives CDR1 MRHNA, CDR2 SNTAGT. This CDR3 contains 14 residues. V was clipped by 7 bases and J by 4 bases; unmatched bases: 8. The CDR3 DNA reads TGTGCCAGCAAACGGGGGGGAAGTGGAGAGACCCAGTACTTC. Protein product: CASKRGGSGETQYF.

This chain links TRBV5-1 with TRBJ1-2, with D unresolved. This CDR3 region has 13 residues. Trimming removed 0 bases from V and 3 bases from J, with 6 bases in between. Germline CDR1 is SGHRS and CDR2 is YFSETQ. The CDR3, as DNA: TGCGCCAGCAGCTTGGCCGCTGACTATGGCTACACCTTC. Encoded protein: CASSLAADYGYTF.

DNA of the CDR3: TGTGCCAGCAGTGTGCGACAGGGTCCCAATCAGCCCCAGCATTTT. Amino acids: CASSVRQGPNQPQHF. The chain employs TRBV2 and TRBJ1-5; 7 bases are a match to TRBD1. CDR1 and CDR2 (germline): SNHLY, FYNNEI. This CDR3 spans 15 amino acids. V lost 4 bases to trimming and J lost 3 bases; unmatched junction nucleotides: 6.

The chain couples TRBV11-2 to TRBJ2-4, with 8 bases aligning to TRBD2. Germline loops: CDR1 SGHAT, CDR2 FQNNGV. The CDR3 is 18 residues long. The junction had 13 bases not matched to a gene; V was cut back by 1 base and J by 5 bases. The CDR3: CASSLARGGAGSQNIQYF. Written as DNA, the CDR3 is TGTGCCAGCAGCTTAGCCCGGGGGGGGGCGGGGAGCCAAAACATTCAGTACTTC.

The chain carries TRBV6-6 and TRBJ1-4; TRBD1 matches at 7 bases. Per germline, CDR1 MNHNY and CDR2 SVGAGI (reference sequence). V gave up 6 bases and J gave up 5 bases; unmatched junction bases: 9. This CDR3 has 15 amino acids. In DNA form, the CDR3 reads TGTGCCAGCAGCGGTAGGACAGGTGGAAATGAAAAACTGTTTTTT. This encodes CASSGRTGGNEKLFF.